This entry features one T cell receptor (beta chain) sequence. What it binds is not known. This specimen comes from a study of PD-1 blockade in classical Hodgkin lymphoma. Method: immunoSEQ multiplex PCR; TCRdb's copy keeps in-frame clones and lacks some. The sample shows over 60,000 clones, more than 80% of them seen only once. This CDR3 is built from 15 residues. CDR1 is MNHEY, CDR2 SVGAGI, per germline. Trimming took off 2 bases at V and 2 bases at J, with 12 bases between the two ends. Findings and caveats of the study: Patients were excluded if nivolumab began under 1 year after ASCT (the autologous transplant). Patients who responded completely had about the same baseline diversity as newly diagnosed patients. According to reports, newly diagnosed patients had lower baseline TCR diversity than healthy donors, and relapsed/refractory patients had lower baseline TCR diversity still.

The time point denotes: cycle 4 day 1 (C4D1), after six to seven weeks of nivolumab. Exposure to brentuximab vedotin varied, and each patient had relapsed following autologous stem cell transplantation. The V and J genes are TRBV6-5 and TRBJ1-1, with D hard to call. This clonotype originated in a human donor with classical Hodgkin lymphoma. Sequenced here: peripheral blood mononuclear cells (PBMCs), sampled before the fourth cycle of nivolumab. CDR3 in amino acids: CASSYRGIINTEAFF. CDR3 in DNA: TGTGCCAGCAGTTACCGTGGGATAATAAACACTGAAGCTTTCTTT.